This T cell receptor beta chain was identified in a study of CD8 T cells in Susac syndrome. Overall study context: Clinically active disease was present in about six of the sequenced Susac syndrome patients. About 8 of these patients were in remission. Blood was drawn from patients with Susac syndrome. At that point, they were therapy-naive, on corticosteroids, or on intravenous immunoglobulin alone. Whole-study findings and limits: Clonal expansion was not seen in any Susac syndrome CD4+ T cell repertoire.

The RNA, about 0.5 to 1 ug, was put through reverse transcription using random hexamers. MiXCR, applied by TCRdb to the immunoSEQ multiplex PCR reads, yields one record per CDR3 protein. The sample records roughly 220,000 distinct CDR3 sequences, about 95% being singletons. Germline V CDR1 and CDR2: SEHNR, FQNEAQ (reference sequence). Trimming cost V 4 bases and J 13 bases, with 11 bases left between them. The CDR3 spans 11 residues. The authors sequenced TCR beta from blood CD8+ and CD4+ T cells. Worth noting for this clonotype: What it recognizes is unknown.

The chain recombines TRBV7-9 with TRBJ2-1; a weak D match, TRBD1 (5 bases). The TCR was taken from a human donor with Susac syndrome. The sample consisted of CD4+ T cells from PBMCs. In nucleotides, the CDR3 is TGTGCCAGCAGCTCCGAAAGGGGTCAGTTCTTC. Translated: CASSSERGQFF.